This TCR beta chain stems from a study of Ad26.COV2.S vaccination and SARS-CoV-2 variants (dated by TCRdb to about 2021). Describing the broader study: Donors in the vaccine arm were drawn from COV1001, a phase I-IIa trial of Ad26.COV2.S in healthy adults that was multicentre, randomized, double-blind and placebo-controlled. The TCR-sequenced set comprised around 30 samples: about 19 Ad26.COV2.S vaccine recipients, 5 placebo recipients and 8 SARS-CoV-2 convalescent individuals. Trial participants were randomized into five groups of five: low-dose or high-dose Ad26.COV2.S given once or twice, or placebo on both occasions. Ad26.COV2.S was administered intramuscularly at a dose of 5x10^10 or 1x10^11 viral particles, either as one shot or as two shots given 56 days apart. TCRbeta repertoire sequencing was used to assess the specificity and breadth of SARS-CoV-2-reactive T cell receptors after Ad26.COV2.S vaccination. Investigators did not know the trial group allocation while performing experiments and assessing outcomes.

About this clone: The target of this receptor is not known. Within one base of it there is no much larger clone, and no base qualities were kept.

TCRbeta CDR3 regions were sequenced with the immunoSEQ Assay. After extraction, genomic DNA underwent amplification by bias-controlled multiplex PCR, followed by high-throughput sequencing. Regarding the original processing steps: Collapsing and filtering of sequences were performed to quantify the absolute abundance of each unique TCRbeta CDR3 region. T cell fraction was estimated by normalization of TCRbeta template counts to usable DNA, with usable DNA being measured through amplification of reference genes present in all nucleated cells. Repertoire TCRs were annotated as SARS-CoV-2-specific when V gene, CDR3 amino acid sequence and J gene were exactly matched to a known reactive TCR set. The reference SARS-CoV-2 TCR set was derived from MIRA and filtered for enrichment in COVID-19-positive ImmuneCODE repertoires, a step that removed public or cross-reactive TCRs. Based on the MIRA antigens, annotated TCRs were further analysed at the level of specific ORF or position within ORF. Depth was the summed frequency of annotated unique rearrangements, while breadth was defined as annotated unique rearrangements over total unique productive rearrangements. TCR breadth was compared between groups using two-sided Wilcoxon rank-sum tests. In TCRdb, the immuneACCESS table is reduced to in-frame sequences with V and J assigned. These tables do not hold every clone; where another copy was compared, an unresolved V gene accounts for under half, and the others remain unexplained. D and trimming come from the DNA, and the V and J calls and clone size come from that table. The sample table contains hundreds of thousands of clones; only one count was recorded for 88% of them. Approximately 5.9% of the sample lies in the top ten.

The investigation overall reported the following: It was noted by the authors that total T cell responses may have been underestimated by the TCR breadth and depth analyses. Comparable non-spike TCR breadth was observed between vaccine and placebo recipients, consistent with only spike being contained in the vaccine. Ad26.COV2.S recipients had higher spike-specific TCR breadth than placebo recipients (P = 0.0014). The study lacked the statistical power to compare responses across vaccine doses or regimens. Substantial breadth of spike-specific CD8+ and CD4+ T cell responses was reported after vaccination.

Interpreted using the paper, the treatment or condition label stands for: roughly 19 received Ad26.COV2.S at low or high dose, single or two shots; several received placebo; per-sample allocation not given. For vaccine and placebo recipients, the sequenced repertoires came from samples collected on day 63 after the first injection. Between 29 July and 7 August 2020, Cohort 1b enrolled 20 to 30 adults aged 18-55 years at one site in Boston, USA. Ad26.COV2.S was a replication-incompetent adenovirus type 26 vector that expressed a prefusion-stabilized SARS-CoV-2 spike protein derived from the original Wuhan strain. Source: peripheral blood, taken in a trial of Ad26.COV2.S vaccine versus placebo. The sequence was collected from a person between 18 and 59 years old who received the Ad26.COV2.S COVID-19 vaccine or a placebo.

The encoded CDR3 is CASSLLPGQGTDTQYF. The sequenced DNA: TGTGCCAGCAGTTTACTACCGGGACAGGGCACAGATACGCAGTATTTT. The chain uses TRBV28 and TRBJ2-3; TRBD1 matches 8 bases in the middle. V ends up 2 bases short and J 1 base short, with an unmatched junction base count of 5. Looking up the germline V gene yields CDR1 MDHEN and CDR2 SYDVKM. Its CDR3 holds 16 amino acids, cysteine through phenylalanine. The sequence is cut down to CDR3 DNA, 48 bases in frame from base 1. Reference TRBV28 and TRBJ2-3 proteins supply the regions before and after the CDR3; the full variable domain is: DVKVTQSSRYLVKRTGEKVFLECVQDMDHENMFWYRQDPGLGLRLIYFSYDVKMKEKGDIPEGYSVSREKKERFSLILESASTNQTSMYLCASSLLPGQGTDTQYFGPGTRLTVL.